This TCR beta chain was recorded in a study of blood T cell repertoires in COVID-19 (dated by TCRdb to the early 2020s). Notes on the research overall: The collaborator samples originated in the United States, Italy and Spain and spanned the acute and convalescent phases of COVID-19. The material from the prospective study consisted of cDNA or gDNA derived from T cells, B-cell-depleted T cells, or PBMCs. Where HLA class I and class II types were available, the types were taken from metadata supplied by the sample provider, not from assay-based typing. The dataset comprised deeply sampled blood TCRbeta repertoires from subjects exposed to, actively infected with, or recovered from COVID-19. Nearly every sample came with metadata listing a de-identified subject ID, COVID-19 status, age in years and sex. The repertoires were released in a freely available public database intended as a resource for research on the immune response to SARS-CoV-2. Samples came from the ongoing ImmuneRACE study (first 160 participants) plus 1,254 subjects from 6 global collaborators. Beyond this particular receptor, the publication reports: The quantity of clinical and demographic metadata differed by source and by participant and was supplied without curation.

For this chain, trimming is 5 bases at the V end and 8 bases at the J end, and the number of junction bases without a gene match is 6. Per the germline V gene, SGHTA is the CDR1 and FQGNSA is the CDR2. Its CDR3 holds 14 amino acids, cysteine through phenylalanine. Only CDR3 DNA is held: 42 bases, read in frame from base 1. The immunoSEQ Assay, a bias-controlled multiplex PCR, was used to amplify TCRbeta CDR3 regions from genomic DNA. As for how the authors treated the data: Nucleated cell counts per sample were estimated from amplification of reference gene primers within the assay. To quantify the absolute abundance of each unique TCRbeta CDR3 rearrangement, sequence reads were collapsed and filtered. For each sample, productive Simpson clonality was calculated as the square root of Simpson's diversity index across productive rearrangements. The table was pulled from immuneACCESS by TCRdb, which kept in-frame rearrangements only. Such tables lose some clones; where checked, under half of the loss comes from unresolved V genes, and the rest has no known cause. V, J and clone size reflect that table, while D and trimming were determined from the DNA. The sample table records just under 85,000 clones; approximately 86% of these occur just once. The biggest ten clones account for roughly 28% of the sample.

Whole blood was collected in K2EDTA tubes by collaborating institutions according to the institutions' own protocols. For TCRbeta analysis, collaborators shipped samples in one of three forms: frozen whole blood, isolated PBMCs, or DNA extracted from either of those sample types. In regard to this clone: It lacks a known antigen. No clone much larger than this one lies a single base away; base qualities are absent.

The material sequenced was peripheral blood. The origin of this receptor is an elderly woman with acute or convalescent COVID-19. The chain is made from TRBV7-2 and TRBJ1-4, with 9 middle bases fitting TRBD1. This receptor has the CDR3 CASSLGQGREKLFF. The DNA sequence is given as TGTGCCAGCAGCCTGGGACAGGGCAGGGAAAAACTGTTTTTT.